This T cell receptor beta chain originates from a study of T cell repertoires in cytomegalovirus infection. In TCRdb, the reads were re-called with MiXCR into one record per CDR3 protein. This sample yields about 740,000 distinct CDR3 sequences, of which roughly 30% are seen a single time; 15% to 20% belongs to the top ten. To note about this clonotype: The antigen remains unidentified.

The sequenced sample was cultured PBMCs, obtained from culture after CMV antigen stimulation. The TCR originated in a human donor in good health (CMV status not recorded). Some clones in this sample may be carry-over from other donors' samples.

CDR3 loop: CASSTYSSNQPQHF. The CDR3 DNA reads TGTGCCAGTAGTACGTATTCAAGCAATCAGCCCCAGCATTTT. The genes are TRBV19 and TRBJ1-5; the D is unclear. The CDR3 is 14 residues long. Per germline, CDR1 LNHDA and CDR2 SQIVND (reference sequence). V lost 4 bases and J lost 1, with 8 bases in between.